The clone carrying this T cell receptor (beta chain) has a handful of counts. V was trimmed by 3 bases and J by 0 bases, leaving 14 bases between them. CDR1 is DFQATT and CDR2 is SNEGSKA in the germline V gene (reference sequence). This CDR3 is 16 amino acids long. The data were taken from a study of blood T cell repertoires in COVID-19. Study in general: The United States, Italy and Spain provided the acute and convalescent COVID-19 samples.

Using immunoSEQ multiplex PCR, the repertoire was profiled, and TCRdb retains in-frame clones only, with some absent. Of some 370,000 clones listed, 70% to 90% are singletons. The J gene is TRBJ1-4, the V gene TRBV20-1; D is possibly TRBD1 (6 bases). The receptor comes from a man in his forties or fifties with acute or convalescent COVID-19. Sequenced input: peripheral blood. CDR3 in DNA: TGCAGTGCTAGTAGGGGGGGGAGGGCAACTAATGAAAAACTGTTTTTT. It codes for CSASRGGRATNEKLFF.